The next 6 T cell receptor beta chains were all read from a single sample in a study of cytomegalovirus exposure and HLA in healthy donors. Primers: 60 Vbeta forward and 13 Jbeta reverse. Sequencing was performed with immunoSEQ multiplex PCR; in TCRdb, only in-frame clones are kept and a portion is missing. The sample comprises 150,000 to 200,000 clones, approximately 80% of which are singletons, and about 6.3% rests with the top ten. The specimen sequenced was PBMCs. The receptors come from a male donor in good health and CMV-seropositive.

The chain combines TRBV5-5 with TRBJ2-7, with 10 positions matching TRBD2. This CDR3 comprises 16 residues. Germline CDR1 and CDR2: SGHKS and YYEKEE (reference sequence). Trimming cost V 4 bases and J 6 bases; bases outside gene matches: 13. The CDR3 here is CASSGGRALAGLEQYF. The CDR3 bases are TGTGCCAGCAGCGGAGGGCGTGCACTAGCGGGGCTCGAGCAGTACTTC. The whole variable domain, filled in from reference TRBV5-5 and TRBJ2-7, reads DAGVTQSPTHLIKTRGQQVTLRCSPISGHKSVSWYQQVLGQGPQFIFQYYEKEERGRGNFPDRFSARQFPNYSSELNVNALLLGDSALYLCASSGGRALAGLEQYFGPGTRLTVT.

This chain's CDR3 is CASSTVTGEGTQYF. CDR3 nucleotides: TGTGCCAGCAGCACGGTGACAGGGGAGGGGACCCAGTACTTC. The V and J genes are TRBV11-3 and TRBJ2-5, with D possibly matching TRBD1 (8 bases). The V gene lost 5 bases and the J gene lost 7 bases, with 17 bases spanning the gap. Per the germline V gene, CDR1 is SGHNT and CDR2 is YENEEA. The CDR3 is 14 amino acids.

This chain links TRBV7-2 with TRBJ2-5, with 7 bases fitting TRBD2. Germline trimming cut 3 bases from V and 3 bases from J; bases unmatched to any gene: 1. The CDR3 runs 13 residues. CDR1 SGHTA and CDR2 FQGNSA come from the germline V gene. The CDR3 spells CASSLLAEETQYF. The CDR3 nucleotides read TGTGCCAGCAGCTTGCTAGCGGAAGAGACCCAGTACTTC.

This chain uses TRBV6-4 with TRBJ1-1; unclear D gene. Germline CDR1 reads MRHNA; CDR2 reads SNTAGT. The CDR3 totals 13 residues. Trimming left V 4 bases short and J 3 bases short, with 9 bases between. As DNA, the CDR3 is TGTGCCAGCAGTGCCGAGAGGGACACTGAAGCTTTCTTT. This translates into CASSAERDTEAFF.

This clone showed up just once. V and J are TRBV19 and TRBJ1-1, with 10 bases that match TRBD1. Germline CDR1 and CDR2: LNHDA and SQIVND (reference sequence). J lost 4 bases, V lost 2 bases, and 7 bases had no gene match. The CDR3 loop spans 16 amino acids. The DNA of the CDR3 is TGTGCCAGTAGTATAAGGGACAGGGGTCGACGCACTGAAGCTTTCTTT. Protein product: CASSIRDRGRRTEAFF.

This CDR3 is CASSFLAGEGYEQYF. The CDR3, as DNA: TGTGCCAGCAGCTTTCTAGCGGGAGAAGGCTACGAGCAGTACTTC. The chain links TRBV11-1 to TRBJ2-7, with 10 bases aligning to TRBD2. This CDR3 region has 15 residues. V was pared by 3 bases and J by 3 bases, with 5 bases of the junction left unmatched. Germline loops: CDR1 SGHAT, CDR2 FQDESV (reference sequence).